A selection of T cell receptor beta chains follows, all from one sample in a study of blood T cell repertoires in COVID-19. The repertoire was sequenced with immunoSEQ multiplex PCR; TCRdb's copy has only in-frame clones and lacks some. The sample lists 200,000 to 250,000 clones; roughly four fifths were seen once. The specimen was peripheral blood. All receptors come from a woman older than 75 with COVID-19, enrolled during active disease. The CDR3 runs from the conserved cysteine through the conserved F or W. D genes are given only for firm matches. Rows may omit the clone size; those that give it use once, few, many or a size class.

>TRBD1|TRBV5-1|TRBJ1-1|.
CASSPLGQAGIEAFF
TGCGCCAGCAGCCCCCTCGGACAGGCGGGAATTGAAGCTTTCTTT
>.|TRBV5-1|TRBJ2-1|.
CASSVTPGAYNEQFF
TGCGCCAGCAGCGTCACCCCGGGGGCCTACAATGAGCAGTTCTTC
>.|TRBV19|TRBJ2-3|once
CASNSPGLADTQYF
TGTGCCAGTAACTCGCCAGGTCTGGCAGATACGCAGTATTTT
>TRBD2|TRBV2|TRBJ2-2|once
CASRASGTSGGAPGELFF
TGTGCCAGCAGAGCCTCCGGGACTAGCGGGGGGGCCCCCGGGGAGCTGTTTTTT
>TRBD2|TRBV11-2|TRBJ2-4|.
CASSLGTPRVAGGRYIQYF
TGTGCCAGCAGCTTAGGTACCCCTCGGGTAGCGGGGGGGCGTTACATTCAGTACTTC
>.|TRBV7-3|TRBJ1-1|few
CASSLTRRAEAFF
TGTGCCAGCAGCTTAACCCGGCGGGCTGAAGCTTTCTTT
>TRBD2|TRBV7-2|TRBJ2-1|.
CASSFVAGNEQFF
TGTGCCAGCAGCTTCGTAGCGGGCAATGAGCAGTTCTTC
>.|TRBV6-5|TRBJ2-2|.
CASSSERITNTGELFF
TGTGCCAGCAGTTCTGAGCGGATAACGAACACCGGGGAGCTGTTTTTT
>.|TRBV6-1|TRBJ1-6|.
CASSEFGTNNSPLHF
TGTGCCAGCAGTGAATTCGGGACAAATAATTCACCCCTCCACTTT
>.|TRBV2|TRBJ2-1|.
CASSRLDYNEQFF
TGTGCCAGCTCGAGACTGGATTACAATGAGCAGTTCTTC
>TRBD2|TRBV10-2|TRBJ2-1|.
CASSELAGNYNEQFF
TGCGCCAGCAGTGAGCTAGCGGGAAATTACAATGAGCAGTTCTTC